This T cell receptor beta chain was found in a study of shared clonotypes between healthy human individuals. Study-level information: Those who served as donors were a couple of women and a few men between the ages of 18 and 49. Whole-study results and caveats: The diversity represented, both genetic and in exposure history, was limited by few donors. Lower generation probabilities were found for non-shared clonotypes than for those shared by all four donors. Naive subsets, compared against memory subsets, generally had larger estimated richness values.

TCRdb's table, derived via immunoSEQ multiplex PCR, lists solely in-frame clones and lacks some. Of some 1.4 million clones in the sample, 95% to 97% were seen once. The table lists this clone with a few counts. Its antigen is as yet unknown. Different DNA sequences within this sample yield the same CDR3. The CDR3 spans 13 residues. The V and J ends lost 2 bases and 5 bases respectively, with 10 bases between them. Germline CDR1 SGHRS, CDR2 YFSETQ. The V gene is TRBV5-1, the J gene TRBJ1-2, with D possibly being TRBD1 (6 bases). The source material was naive CD4+ T cells sorted from blood. Subset indicated: CD45RA+ positively selected. This receptor was identified in a man aged 25-45 years in good health. The CDR3 spells CASSLGGLYGYTF. Here the CDR3 DNA reads TGCGCCAGCAGCTTAGGGGGATTGTATGGCTACACCTTC.